This TCR beta chain was sequenced during a study of tumor-infiltrating lymphocytes in primary liver carcinoma. For the study at large: Each of the growths was stage T1-T3 N0M0, extending 4.2 to 10 cm across.

The source of the blood RNA was unsorted whole blood, and germline DNA was extracted as well. Whole-study findings and limits: No comparison of CD4+ and CD8+ repertoires was made, since the samples were bulk unsorted. Tumor specimens were characterized by a significantly higher top-250-clone fraction than blood (p = 0.039).

Constant-region priming of roughly 500 ng total RNA yielded TCR beta cDNA. Amplification in three nested multiplex PCR rounds with slightly modified ARM-PCR gave rise to TCR beta libraries. The two initial PCR rounds, roughly 11 cycles each, used TRBV1-TRBV30 forward and C-beta reverse primers. Using its own MiXCR run on the multiplex PCR reads, TCRdb lists one record per CDR3 protein. The sample carries about 320,000 distinct CDR3 sequences, approximately 65% recorded once. Points on this clonotype: The antigen remains unidentified. The junction shows a germline mismatch at one end, possibly a read error.

Germline CDR1 and CDR2: MNHEY and SVGAGI. This CDR3 is built from 16 residues. This chain uses TRBV6-5 with TRBJ1-5, with a tentative D call TRBD1 (5 bases). This receptor was obtained from a man aged 40-49 years with primary liver carcinoma and hepatitis B virus infection. Sequencing was done on a sample of peripheral blood. The CDR3 bases are TGTGCCAGCAGCCATCGTGGGGACCTCAGCAATCGGCCCCAGCATTTT. Protein product: CASSHRGDLSNRPQHF.